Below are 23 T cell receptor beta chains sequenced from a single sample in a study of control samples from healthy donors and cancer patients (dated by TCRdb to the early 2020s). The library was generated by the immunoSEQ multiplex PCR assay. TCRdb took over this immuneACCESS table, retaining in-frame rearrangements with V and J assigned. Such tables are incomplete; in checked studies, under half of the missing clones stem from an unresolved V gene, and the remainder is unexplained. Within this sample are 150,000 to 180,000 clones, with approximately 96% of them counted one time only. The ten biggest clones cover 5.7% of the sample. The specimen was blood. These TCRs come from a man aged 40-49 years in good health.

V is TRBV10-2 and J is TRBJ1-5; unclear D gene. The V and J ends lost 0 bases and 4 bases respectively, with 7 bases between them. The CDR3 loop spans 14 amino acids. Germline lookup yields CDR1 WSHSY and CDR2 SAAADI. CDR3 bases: TGCGCCAGCAGTGAGTCCGGCGAAAATCAGCCCCAGCATTTT. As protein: CASSESGENQPQHF.

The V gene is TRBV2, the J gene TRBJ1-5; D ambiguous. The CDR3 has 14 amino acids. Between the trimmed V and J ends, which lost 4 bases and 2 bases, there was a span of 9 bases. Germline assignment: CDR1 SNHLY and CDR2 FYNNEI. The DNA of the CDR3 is TGTGCCAGCAGTGGGGTGTTTGGCAATCAGCCCCAGCATTTT. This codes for CASSGVFGNQPQHF.

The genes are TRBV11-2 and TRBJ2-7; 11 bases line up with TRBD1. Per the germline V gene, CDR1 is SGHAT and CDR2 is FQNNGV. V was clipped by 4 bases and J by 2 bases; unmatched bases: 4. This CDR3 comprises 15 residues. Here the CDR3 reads CASSSRDRGAYEQYF. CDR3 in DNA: TGTGCCAGCAGCTCACGGGACAGGGGGGCCTACGAGCAGTACTTC.

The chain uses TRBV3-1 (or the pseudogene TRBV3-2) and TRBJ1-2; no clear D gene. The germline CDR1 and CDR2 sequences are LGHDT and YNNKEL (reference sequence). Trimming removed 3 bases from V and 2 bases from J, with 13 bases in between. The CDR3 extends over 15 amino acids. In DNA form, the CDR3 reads TGTGCCAGCAGCCAGAAACCGAGGCCAAACTATGGCTACACCTTC. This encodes CASSQKPRPNYGYTF.

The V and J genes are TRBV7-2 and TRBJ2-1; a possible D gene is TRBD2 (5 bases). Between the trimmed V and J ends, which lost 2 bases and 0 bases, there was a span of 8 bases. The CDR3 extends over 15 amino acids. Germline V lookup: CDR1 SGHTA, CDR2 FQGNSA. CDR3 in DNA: TGTGCCAGCAGCTTAATGGGGAGCTCCTACAATGAGCAGTTCTTC. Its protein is CASSLMGSSYNEQFF.

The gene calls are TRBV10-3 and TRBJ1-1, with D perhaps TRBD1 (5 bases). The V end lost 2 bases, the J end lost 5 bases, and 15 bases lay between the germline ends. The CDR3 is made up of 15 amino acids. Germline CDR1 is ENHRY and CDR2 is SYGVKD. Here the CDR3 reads CAISEQGVLSTEAFF. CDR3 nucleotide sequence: TGTGCCATCAGTGAGCAGGGAGTGTTAAGTACTGAAGCTTTCTTT.

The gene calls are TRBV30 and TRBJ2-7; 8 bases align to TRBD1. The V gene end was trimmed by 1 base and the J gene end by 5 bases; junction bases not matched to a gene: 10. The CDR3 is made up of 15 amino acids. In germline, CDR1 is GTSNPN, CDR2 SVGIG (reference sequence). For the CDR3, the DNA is TGTGCCTGGAGTGAAGGGACAGGCGGTAGGGACGAGCAGTACTTC. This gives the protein CAWSEGTGGRDEQYF. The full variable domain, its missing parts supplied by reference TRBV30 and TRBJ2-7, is SQTIHQWPATLVQPVGSPLSLECTVEGTSNPNLYWYRQAAGRGLQLLFYSVGIGQISSEVPQNLSASRPQDRQFILSSKKLLLSDSGFYLCAWSEGTGGRDEQYFGPGTRLTVT.

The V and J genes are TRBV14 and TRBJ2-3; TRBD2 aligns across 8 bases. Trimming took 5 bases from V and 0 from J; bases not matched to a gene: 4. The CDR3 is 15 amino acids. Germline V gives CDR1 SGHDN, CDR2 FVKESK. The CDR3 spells CASSGRGGSTDTQYF. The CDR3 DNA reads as TGTGCCAGCAGCGGACGCGGGGGGAGCACAGATACGCAGTATTTT.

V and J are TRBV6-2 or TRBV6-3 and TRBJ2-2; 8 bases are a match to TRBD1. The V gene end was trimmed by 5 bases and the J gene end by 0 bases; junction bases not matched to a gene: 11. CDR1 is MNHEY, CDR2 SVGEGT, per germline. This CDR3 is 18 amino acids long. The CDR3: CASSAAPGQVSNTGELFF. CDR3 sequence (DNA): TGTGCCAGCAGTGCGGCGCCGGGACAGGTTTCGAACACCGGGGAGCTGTTTTTT.

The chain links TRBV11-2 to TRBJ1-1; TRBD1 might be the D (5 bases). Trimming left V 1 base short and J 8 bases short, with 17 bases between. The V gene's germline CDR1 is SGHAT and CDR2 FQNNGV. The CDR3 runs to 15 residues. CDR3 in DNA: TGTGCCAGCAGCTTAGTTTGGGGTGGGCGACAGGAAGCTTTCTTT. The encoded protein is CASSLVWGGRQEAFF. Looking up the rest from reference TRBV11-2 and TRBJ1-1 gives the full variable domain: EAGVAQSPRYKIIEKRQSVAFWCNPISGHATLYWYQQILGQGPKLLIQFQNNGVVDDSQLPKDRFSAERLKGVDSTLKIQPAKLEDSAVYLCASSLVWGGRQEAFFGQGTRLTVV.

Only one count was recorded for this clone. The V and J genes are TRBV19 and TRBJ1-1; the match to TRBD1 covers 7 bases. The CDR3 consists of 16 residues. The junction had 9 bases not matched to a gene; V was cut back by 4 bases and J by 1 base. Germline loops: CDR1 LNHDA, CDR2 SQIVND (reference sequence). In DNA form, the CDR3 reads TGTGCCAGTAGTAGGGGGGACAGAGTGAAGAACACTGAAGCTTTCTTT. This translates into CASSRGDRVKNTEAFF.

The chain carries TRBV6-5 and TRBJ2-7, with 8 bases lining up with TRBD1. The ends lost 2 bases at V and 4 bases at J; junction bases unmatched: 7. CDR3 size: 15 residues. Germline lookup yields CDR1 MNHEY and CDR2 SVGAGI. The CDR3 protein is CASSYTWTGNYEQYF. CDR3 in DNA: TGTGCCAGCAGTTACACCTGGACAGGGAATTACGAGCAGTACTTC.

The CDR3 DNA is TGTGCCAGCAGGACCCTTCGGGACGAGCAGTACTTC. Translating it yields CASRTLRDEQYF. The chain is built from TRBV27 and TRBJ2-7, with D uncertain. Germline V gene sequence: CDR1 MNHEY, CDR2 SMNVEV (reference sequence). Trimming took off 6 bases at V and 5 bases at J, with 11 bases between the two ends. The CDR3 runs 12 residues.

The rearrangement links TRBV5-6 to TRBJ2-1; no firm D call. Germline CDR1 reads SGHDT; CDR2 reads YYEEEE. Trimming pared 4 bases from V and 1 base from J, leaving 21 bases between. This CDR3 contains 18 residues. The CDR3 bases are TGTGCCAGCAGCCCCCCTTTGTGGGGTACATCGTCCTACAATGAGCAGTTCTTC. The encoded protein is CASSPPLWGTSSYNEQFF.

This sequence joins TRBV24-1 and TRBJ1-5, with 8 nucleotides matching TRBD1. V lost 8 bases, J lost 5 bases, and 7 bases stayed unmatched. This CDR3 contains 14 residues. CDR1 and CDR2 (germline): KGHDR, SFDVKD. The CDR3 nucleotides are TGTGCCACCATTGGTGGACAGGGCGATCAGCCCCAGCATTTT. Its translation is CATIGGQGDQPQHF.

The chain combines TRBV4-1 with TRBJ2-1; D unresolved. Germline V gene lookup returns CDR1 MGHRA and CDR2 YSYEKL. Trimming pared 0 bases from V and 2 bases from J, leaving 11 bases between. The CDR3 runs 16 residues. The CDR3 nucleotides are TGCGCCAGCAGCCAAGATAGTCGGGTCCCCTACAATGAGCAGTTCTTC. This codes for CASSQDSRVPYNEQFF.

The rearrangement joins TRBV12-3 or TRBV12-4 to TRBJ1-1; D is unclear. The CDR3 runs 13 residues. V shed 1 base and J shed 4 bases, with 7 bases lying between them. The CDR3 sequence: CASSLGRATEAFF. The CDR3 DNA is TGTGCCAGCAGTTTAGGTCGGGCCACTGAAGCTTTCTTT.

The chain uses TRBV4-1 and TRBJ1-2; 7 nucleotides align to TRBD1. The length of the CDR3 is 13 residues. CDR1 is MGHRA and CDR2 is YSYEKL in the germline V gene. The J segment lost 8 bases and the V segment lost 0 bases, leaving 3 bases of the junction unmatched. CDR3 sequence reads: CASSQDPGGGYTF. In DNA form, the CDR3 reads TGCGCCAGCAGCCAAGATCCAGGGGGGGGCTACACCTTC.

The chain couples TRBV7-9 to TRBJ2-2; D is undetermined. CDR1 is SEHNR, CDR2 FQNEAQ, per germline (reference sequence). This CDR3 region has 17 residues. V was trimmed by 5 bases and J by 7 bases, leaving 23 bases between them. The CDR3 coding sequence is TGTGCCAGCAGCCTGTATCTGGGCAGAGCCCAAGACGGGGAGCTGTTTTTT. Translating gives CASSLYLGRAQDGELFF. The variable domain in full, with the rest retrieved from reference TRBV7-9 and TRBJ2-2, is DTGVSQNPRHKITKRGQNVTFRCDPISEHNRLYWYRQTLGQGPEFLTYFQNEAQLEKSRLLSDRFSAERPKGSFSTLEIQRTEQGDSAMYLCASSLYLGRAQDGELFFGEGSRLTVL.

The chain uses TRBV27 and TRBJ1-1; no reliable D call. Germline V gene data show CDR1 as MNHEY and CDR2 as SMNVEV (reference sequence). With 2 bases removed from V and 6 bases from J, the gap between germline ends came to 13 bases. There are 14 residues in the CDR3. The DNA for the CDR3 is TGTGCCAGCAGTTTAACCAGAGAGGCATCTGAAGCTTTCTTT. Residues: CASSLTREASEAFF.

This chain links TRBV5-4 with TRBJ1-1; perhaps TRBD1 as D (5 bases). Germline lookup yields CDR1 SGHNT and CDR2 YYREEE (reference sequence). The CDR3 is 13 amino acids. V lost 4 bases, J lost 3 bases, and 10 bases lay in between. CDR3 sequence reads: CASSPGTHTEAFF. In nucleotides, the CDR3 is TGTGCCAGCAGCCCCGGGACGCACACTGAAGCTTTCTTT.

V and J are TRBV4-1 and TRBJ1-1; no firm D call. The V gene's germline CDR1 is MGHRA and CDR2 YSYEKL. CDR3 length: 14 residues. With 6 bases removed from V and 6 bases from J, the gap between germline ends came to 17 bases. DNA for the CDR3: TGCGCCAGCAGTCGACCAGCCGGGAATCCTGAAGCTTTCTTT. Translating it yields CASSRPAGNPEAFF.

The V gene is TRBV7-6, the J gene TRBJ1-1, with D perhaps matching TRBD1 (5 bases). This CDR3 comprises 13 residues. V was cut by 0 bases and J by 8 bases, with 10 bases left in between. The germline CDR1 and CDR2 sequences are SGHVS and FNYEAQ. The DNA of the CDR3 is TGTGCCAGCAGCTTAGCATCCGGGACGGAAGCTTTCTTT. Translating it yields CASSLASGTEAFF.